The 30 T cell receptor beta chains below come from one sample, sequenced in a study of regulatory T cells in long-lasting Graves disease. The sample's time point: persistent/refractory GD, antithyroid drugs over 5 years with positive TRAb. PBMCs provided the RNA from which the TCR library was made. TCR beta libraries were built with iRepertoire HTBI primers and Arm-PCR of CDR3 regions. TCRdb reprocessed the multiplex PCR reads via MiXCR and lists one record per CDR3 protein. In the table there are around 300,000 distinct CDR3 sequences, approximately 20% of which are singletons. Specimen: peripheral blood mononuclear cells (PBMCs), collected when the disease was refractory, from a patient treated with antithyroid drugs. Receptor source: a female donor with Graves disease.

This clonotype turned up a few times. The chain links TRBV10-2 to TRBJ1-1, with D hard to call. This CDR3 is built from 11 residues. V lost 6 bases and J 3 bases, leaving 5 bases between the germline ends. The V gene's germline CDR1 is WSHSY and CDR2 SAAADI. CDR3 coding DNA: TGCGCCAGCAGGTATGACACTGAAGCTTTCTTT. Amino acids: CASRYDTEAFF.

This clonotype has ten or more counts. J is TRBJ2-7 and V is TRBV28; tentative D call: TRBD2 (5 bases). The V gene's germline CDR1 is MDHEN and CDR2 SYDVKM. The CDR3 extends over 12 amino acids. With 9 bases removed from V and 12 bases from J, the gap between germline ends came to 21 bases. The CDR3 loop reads CASSVNTDRGYF. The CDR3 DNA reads TGTGCCAGTTCGGTGAACACCGACCGGGGGTACTTC.

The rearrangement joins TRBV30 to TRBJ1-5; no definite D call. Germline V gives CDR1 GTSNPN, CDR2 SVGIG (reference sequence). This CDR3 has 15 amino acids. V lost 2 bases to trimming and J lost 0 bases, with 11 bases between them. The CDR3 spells CAWSLGTYSNQPQHF. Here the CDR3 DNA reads TGTGCCTGGAGTCTCGGAACATATAGCAATCAGCCCCAGCATTTT.

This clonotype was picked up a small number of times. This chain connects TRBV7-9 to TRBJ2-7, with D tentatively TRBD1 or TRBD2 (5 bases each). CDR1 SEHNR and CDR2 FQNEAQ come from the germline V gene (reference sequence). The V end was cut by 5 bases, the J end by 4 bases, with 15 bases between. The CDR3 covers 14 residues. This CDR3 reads CASSIGTDQYEQYF. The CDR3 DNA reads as TGTGCCAGCAGCATCGGGACGGATCAATACGAGCAGTACTTC.

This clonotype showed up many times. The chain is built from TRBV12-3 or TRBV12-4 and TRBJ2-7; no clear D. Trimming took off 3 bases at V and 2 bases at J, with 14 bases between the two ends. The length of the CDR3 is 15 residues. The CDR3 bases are TGTGCCAGCAGTTTGGGTGCGGTGGGCCCCTACGAGCAGTACTTC. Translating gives CASSLGAVGPYEQYF.

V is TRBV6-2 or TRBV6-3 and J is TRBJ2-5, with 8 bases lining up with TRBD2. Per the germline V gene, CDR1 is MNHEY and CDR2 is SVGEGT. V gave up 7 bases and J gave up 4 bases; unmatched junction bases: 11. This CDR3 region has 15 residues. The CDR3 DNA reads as TGTGCCAGCAAACAAGGGTCCCTAGCGGGAGAGACCCAGTACTTC. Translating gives CASKQGSLAGETQYF.

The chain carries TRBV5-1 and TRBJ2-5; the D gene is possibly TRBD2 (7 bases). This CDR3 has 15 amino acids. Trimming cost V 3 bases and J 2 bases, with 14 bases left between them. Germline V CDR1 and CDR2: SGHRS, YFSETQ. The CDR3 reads CASSYSGGPQETQYF. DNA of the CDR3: TGCGCCAGCAGCTACTCCGGGGGGCCACAAGAGACCCAGTACTTC.

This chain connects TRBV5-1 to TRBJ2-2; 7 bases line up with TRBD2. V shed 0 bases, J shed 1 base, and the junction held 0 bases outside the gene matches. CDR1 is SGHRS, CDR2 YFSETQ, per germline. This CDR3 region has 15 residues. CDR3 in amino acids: CASSLERGNTGELFF. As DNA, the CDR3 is TGCGCCAGCAGCTTGGAGCGGGGGAACACCGGGGAGCTGTTTTTT.

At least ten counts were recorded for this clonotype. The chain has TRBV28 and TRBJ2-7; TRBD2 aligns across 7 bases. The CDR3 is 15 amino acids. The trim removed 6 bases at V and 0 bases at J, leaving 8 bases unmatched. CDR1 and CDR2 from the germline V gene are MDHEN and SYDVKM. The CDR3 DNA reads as TGTGCCAGCAGACCACTAGCGTTGAGCTCCTACGAGCAGTACTTC. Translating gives CASRPLALSSYEQYF.

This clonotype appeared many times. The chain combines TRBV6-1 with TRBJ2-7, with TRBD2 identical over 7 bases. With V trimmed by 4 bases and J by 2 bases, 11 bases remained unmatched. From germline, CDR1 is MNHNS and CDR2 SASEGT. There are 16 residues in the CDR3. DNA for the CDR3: TGTGCCAGCAGTGGTGAGCGGGACGGATTAACCTACGAGCAGTACTTC. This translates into CASSGERDGLTYEQYF.

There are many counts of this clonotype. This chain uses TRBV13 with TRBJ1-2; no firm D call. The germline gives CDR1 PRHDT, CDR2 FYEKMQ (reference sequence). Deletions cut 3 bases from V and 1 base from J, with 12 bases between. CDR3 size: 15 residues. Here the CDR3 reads CASSFSVAFNYGYTF. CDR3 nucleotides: TGTGCCAGCAGCTTTTCAGTGGCGTTTAACTATGGCTACACCTTC.

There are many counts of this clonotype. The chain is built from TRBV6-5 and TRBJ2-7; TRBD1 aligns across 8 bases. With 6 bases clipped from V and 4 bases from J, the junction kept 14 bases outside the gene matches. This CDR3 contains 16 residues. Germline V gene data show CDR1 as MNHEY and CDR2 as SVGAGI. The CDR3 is CASSSRQGSSLYEQYF. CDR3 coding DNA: TGTGCCAGCAGCTCCCGACAGGGGTCATCTTTATACGAGCAGTACTTC.

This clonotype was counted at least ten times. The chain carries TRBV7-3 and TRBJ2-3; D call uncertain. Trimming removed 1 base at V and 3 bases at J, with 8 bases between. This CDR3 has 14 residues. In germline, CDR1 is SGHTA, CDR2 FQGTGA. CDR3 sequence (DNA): TGTGCCAGCAGCTTAATAGCTGGGACAGATACGCAGTATTTT. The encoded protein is CASSLIAGTDTQYF.

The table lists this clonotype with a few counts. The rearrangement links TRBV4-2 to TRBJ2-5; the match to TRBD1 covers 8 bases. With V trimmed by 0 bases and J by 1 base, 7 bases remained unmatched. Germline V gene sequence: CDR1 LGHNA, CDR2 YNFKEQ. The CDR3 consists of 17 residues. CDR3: CASSQDRVTGGQETQYF. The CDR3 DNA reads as TGTGCCAGCAGCCAAGATCGAGTCACAGGGGGCCAAGAGACCCAGTACTTC.

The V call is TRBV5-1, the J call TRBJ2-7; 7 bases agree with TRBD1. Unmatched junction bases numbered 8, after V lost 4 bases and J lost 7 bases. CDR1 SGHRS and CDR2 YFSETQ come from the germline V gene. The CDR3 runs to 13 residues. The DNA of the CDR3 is TGCGCCAGCAGCAATACAGGGGAAGGAGAGCAGTACTTC. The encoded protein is CASSNTGEGEQYF. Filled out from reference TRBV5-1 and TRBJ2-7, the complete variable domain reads KAGVTQTPRYLIKTRGQQVTLSCSPISGHRSVSWYQQTPGQGLQFLFEYFSETQRNKGNFPGRFSGRQFSNSRSEMNVSTLELGDSALYLCASSNTGEGEQYFGPGTRLTVT.

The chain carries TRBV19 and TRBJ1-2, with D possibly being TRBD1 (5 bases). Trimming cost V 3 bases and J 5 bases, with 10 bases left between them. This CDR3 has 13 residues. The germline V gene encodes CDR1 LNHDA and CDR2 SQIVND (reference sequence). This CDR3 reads CASSMGPTYGYTF. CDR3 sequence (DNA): TGTGCCAGTAGTATGGGGCCCACTTATGGCTACACCTTC.

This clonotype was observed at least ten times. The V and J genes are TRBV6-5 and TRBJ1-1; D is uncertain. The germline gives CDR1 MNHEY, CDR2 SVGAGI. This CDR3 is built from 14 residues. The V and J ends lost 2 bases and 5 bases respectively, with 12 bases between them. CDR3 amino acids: CASSYDPKGTEAFF. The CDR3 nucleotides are TGTGCCAGCAGTTACGACCCAAAAGGGACTGAAGCTTTCTTT.

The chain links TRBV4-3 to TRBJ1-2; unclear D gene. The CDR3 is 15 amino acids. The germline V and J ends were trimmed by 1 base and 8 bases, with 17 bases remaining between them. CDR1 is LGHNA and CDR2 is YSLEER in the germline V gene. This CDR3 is CASSQVPIQGRGYTF. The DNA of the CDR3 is TGCGCCAGCAGCCAAGTACCCATCCAAGGGCGGGGCTACACCTTC.

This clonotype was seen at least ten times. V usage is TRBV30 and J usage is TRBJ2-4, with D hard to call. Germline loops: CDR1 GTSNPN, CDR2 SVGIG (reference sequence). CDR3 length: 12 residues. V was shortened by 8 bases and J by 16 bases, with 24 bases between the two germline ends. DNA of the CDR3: TGTGCCGGTCGGCTTCCTTCGACCCCGTTATACTTC. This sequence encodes CAGRLPSTPLYF. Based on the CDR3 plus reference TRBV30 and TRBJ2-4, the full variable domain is SQTIHQWPATLVQPVGSPLSLECTVEGTSNPNLYWYRQAAGRGLQLLFYSVGIGQISSEVPQNLSASRPQDRQFILSSKKLLLSDSGFYLCAGRLPSTPLYFGAGTRLSVL.

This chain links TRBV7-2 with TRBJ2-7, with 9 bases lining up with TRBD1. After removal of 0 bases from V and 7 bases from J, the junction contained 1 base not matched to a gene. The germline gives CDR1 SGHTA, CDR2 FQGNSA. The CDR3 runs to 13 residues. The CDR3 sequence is CASSLATGGEQYF. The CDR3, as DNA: TGTGCCAGCAGCTTAGCGACAGGGGGTGAGCAGTACTTC.

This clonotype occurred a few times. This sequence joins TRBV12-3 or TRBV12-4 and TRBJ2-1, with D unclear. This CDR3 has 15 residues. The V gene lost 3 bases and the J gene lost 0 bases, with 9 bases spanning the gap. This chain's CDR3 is CASSFTVDSYNEQFF. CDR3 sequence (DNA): TGTGCCAGCAGTTTTACAGTCGACTCCTACAATGAGCAGTTCTTC.

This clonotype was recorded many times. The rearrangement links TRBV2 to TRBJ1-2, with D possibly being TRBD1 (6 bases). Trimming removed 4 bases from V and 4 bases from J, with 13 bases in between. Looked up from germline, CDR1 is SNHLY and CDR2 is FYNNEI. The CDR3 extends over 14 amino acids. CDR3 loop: CASSAIQGGYGYTF. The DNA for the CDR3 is TGTGCCAGCAGTGCTATACAGGGCGGCTATGGCTACACCTTC.

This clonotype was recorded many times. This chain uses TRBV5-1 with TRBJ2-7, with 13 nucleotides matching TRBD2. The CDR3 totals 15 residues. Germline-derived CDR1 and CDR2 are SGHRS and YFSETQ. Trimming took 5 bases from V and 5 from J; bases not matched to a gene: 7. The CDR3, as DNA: TGCGCCAGCAGACTCGGACTAGCGGGAGCGGACGAGCAGTACTTC. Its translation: CASRLGLAGADEQYF.

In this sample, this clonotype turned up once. For the CDR3, the DNA is TGCGCCAGCAGCCAAGATTTGGGGGGCATGGATTCACCCCTCCACTTT. Residues: CASSQDLGGMDSPLHF. The genes are TRBV4-1 and TRBJ1-6, with a possible D match to TRBD1 (6 bases). This CDR3 comprises 16 residues. Per the germline V gene, CDR1 is MGHRA and CDR2 is YSYEKL. V shed 0 bases and J shed 8 bases, with 14 bases lying between them.

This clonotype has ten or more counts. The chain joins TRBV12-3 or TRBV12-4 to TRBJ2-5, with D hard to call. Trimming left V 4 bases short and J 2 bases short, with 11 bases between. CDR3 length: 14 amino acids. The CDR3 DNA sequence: TGTGCCAGCAGTTCTAACAGAGAGCAAGAGACCCAGTACTTC. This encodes CASSSNREQETQYF.

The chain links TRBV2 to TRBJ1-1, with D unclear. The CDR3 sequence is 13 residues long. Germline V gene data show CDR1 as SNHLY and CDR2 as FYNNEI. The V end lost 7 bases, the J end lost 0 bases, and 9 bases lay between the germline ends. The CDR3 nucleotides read TGTGCCAGCAAGTACGGATTGAACACTGAAGCTTTCTTT. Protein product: CASKYGLNTEAFF.

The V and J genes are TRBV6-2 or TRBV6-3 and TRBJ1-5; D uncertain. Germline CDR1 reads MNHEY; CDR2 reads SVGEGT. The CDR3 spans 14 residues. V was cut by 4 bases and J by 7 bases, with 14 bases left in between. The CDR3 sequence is CASSSLHVRQPQHF. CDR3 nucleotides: TGTGCCAGCAGTTCCCTCCACGTTCGACAGCCCCAGCATTTT.

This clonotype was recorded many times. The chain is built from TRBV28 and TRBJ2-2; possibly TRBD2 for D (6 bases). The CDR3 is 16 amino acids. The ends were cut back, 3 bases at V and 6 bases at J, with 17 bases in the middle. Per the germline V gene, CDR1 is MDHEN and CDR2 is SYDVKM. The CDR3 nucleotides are TGTGCCAGCAGTTTGAAGGGCAGCGGGCTGGCCGGGGAGCTGTTTTTT. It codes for CASSLKGSGLAGELFF.

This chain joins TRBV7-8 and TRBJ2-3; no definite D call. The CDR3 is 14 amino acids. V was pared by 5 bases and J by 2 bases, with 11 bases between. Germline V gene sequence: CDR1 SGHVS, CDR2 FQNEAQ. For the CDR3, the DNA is TGTGCCAGCAGCCACACCACCCCCACAGATACGCAGTATTTT. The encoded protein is CASSHTTPTDTQYF.

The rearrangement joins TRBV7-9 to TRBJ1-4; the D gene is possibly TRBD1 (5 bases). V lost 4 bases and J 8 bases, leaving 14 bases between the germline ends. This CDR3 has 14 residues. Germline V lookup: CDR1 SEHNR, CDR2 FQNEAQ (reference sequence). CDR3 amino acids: CASSSGTFSEKLFF. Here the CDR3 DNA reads TGTGCCAGCAGCTCCGGGACTTTTTCGGAAAAACTGTTTTTT.